A single sample is the source of the 23 T cell receptor beta chains below, sequenced in a study of cytomegalovirus exposure and HLA in healthy donors. PCR employed 60 Vbeta and 13 Jbeta primers. Sequenced by immunoSEQ multiplex PCR; TCRdb stores in-frame clones only, minus some. The top ten hold approximately 6.9% of the sample, which has over 65,000 clones, roughly 69% seen once. The sample comprised PBMCs. These receptor sequences come from a woman aged 45-65 years in good health and CMV-seropositive.

The rearrangement joins TRBV6-5 to TRBJ1-1; D not resolved. Germline CDR1 reads MNHEY; CDR2 reads SVGAGI. Deletions cut 5 bases from V and 1 base from J, with 5 bases between. The CDR3 sequence is 12 residues long. The CDR3 reads CASSRGNTEAFF. CDR3 nucleotide sequence: TGTGCCAGCAGTCGGGGGAACACTGAAGCTTTCTTT.

The chain recombines TRBV7-6 with TRBJ2-2; D possibly corresponds to TRBD1 (5 bases). The germline V and J ends were trimmed by 0 bases and 3 bases, with 8 bases remaining between them. Germline V gives CDR1 SGHVS, CDR2 FNYEAQ. The CDR3 covers 15 residues. CDR3: CASSLADSYTGELFF. The CDR3 coding sequence is TGTGCCAGCAGCTTAGCAGACAGCTACACCGGGGAGCTGTTTTTT.

The chain carries TRBV7-9 and TRBJ2-3; D is perhaps TRBD2 (6 bases). Trimming stripped 6 bases from V and 3 bases from J, with 16 bases between. This CDR3 has 15 residues. CDR1 and CDR2 (germline): SEHNR, FQNEAQ (reference sequence). CDR3 coding DNA: TGTGCCAGCAGAGGGGAGAGGGGAGGTACAGATACGCAGTATTTT. Its protein is CASRGERGGTDTQYF.

The V gene is TRBV19, the J gene TRBJ2-4, with 9 bases fitting TRBD1. V lost 9 bases to trimming and J lost 2 bases; unmatched junction nucleotides: 8. The CDR3 has 15 residues. The germline V gene encodes CDR1 LNHDA and CDR2 SQIVND (reference sequence). The CDR3 nucleotides are TGTGCCAGAAAAACAGGGGGCACGACCAAAAACATTCAGTACTTC. Its protein product is CARKTGGTTKNIQYF.

The chain carries TRBV2 and TRBJ1-2; 7 bases line up with TRBD1. In germline, CDR1 is SNHLY, CDR2 FYNNEI. The CDR3 covers 15 residues. Trimming removed 2 bases from V and 3 bases from J; junction bases left unmatched: 6. The CDR3 sequence: CASSETQGQHYGYTF. In nucleotides, the CDR3 is TGTGCCAGCAGTGAAACTCAGGGACAGCACTATGGCTACACCTTC.

This clone has a handful of counts. This chain joins TRBV10-3 and TRBJ1-3; 8 bases map to TRBD1. The CDR3 loop spans 15 amino acids. After removal of 3 bases from V and 3 bases from J, the junction contained 4 bases not matched to a gene. Germline values: CDR1 ENHRY, CDR2 SYGVKD. CDR3 loop: CAISDPGTGGNTIYF. In DNA, the CDR3 is TGTGCCATCAGTGACCCCGGGACAGGTGGAAACACCATATATTTT.

The chain carries TRBV10-2 and TRBJ2-1, with 15 bases fitting TRBD2. The germline V gene has CDR1 WSHSY and CDR2 SAAADI. This CDR3 has 15 residues. J lost 4 bases, V lost 10 bases, and 5 bases had no gene match. The CDR3 reads CATGTSGGLYNEQFF. The CDR3 DNA sequence: TGCGCCACCGGGACTAGCGGGGGGTTGTACAATGAGCAGTTCTTC.

The CDR3 spells CASSESPVNYGYTF. CDR3 sequence (DNA): TGCGCCAGCAGTGAGTCCCCAGTTAACTATGGCTACACCTTC. This chain joins TRBV10-2 and TRBJ1-2; D gene unclear. V lost 0 bases, J lost 1 base, and 6 bases lay in between. The CDR3 is 14 amino acids. CDR1 is WSHSY and CDR2 is SAAADI in the germline V gene.

This clone was detected once. V usage is TRBV5-1 and J usage is TRBJ2-2, with D possibly being TRBD1 (6 bases). V was trimmed by 0 bases and J by 0 bases, leaving 12 bases between them. CDR1 is SGHRS, CDR2 YFSETQ, per germline. The CDR3 is 17 residues long. This chain's CDR3 is CASSLEVRGSNTGELFF. CDR3 DNA: TGCGCCAGCAGCTTGGAGGTCAGGGGATCGAACACCGGGGAGCTGTTTTTT.

Written as DNA, the CDR3 is TGTGCCAGCAGAGACAGGGGGTACACTGAAGCTTTCTTT. Its translation is CASRDRGYTEAFF. The gene calls are TRBV6-1 and TRBJ1-1, with 9 bases aligning to TRBD1. The germline CDR1 and CDR2 sequences are MNHNS and SASEGT. CDR3 length: 13 amino acids. V gave up 6 bases and J gave up 3 bases; unmatched junction bases: 2.

As regards this clone: One end of the junction varies from germline; a read error may be responsible. V and J are TRBV5-4 and TRBJ2-5; 12 positions match TRBD2. The CDR3 contains 17 residues. Germline V gene lookup returns CDR1 SGHNT and CDR2 YYREEE (reference sequence). CDR3: CASSLGASGGARSSQDF. The CDR3 coding sequence is TGTGCCAGCAGCTTAGGGGCTAGCGGGGGGGCCAGGTCCTCCCAGGACTTC.

J is TRBJ1-2 and V is TRBV2; no clear D gene. This CDR3 contains 15 residues. Germline V gene data show CDR1 as SNHLY and CDR2 as FYNNEI. The V gene lost 4 bases and the J gene lost 1 base, with 13 bases spanning the gap. The CDR3 DNA is TGTGCCAGCAGTGGGGGAGGACGGCATAACTATGGCTACACCTTC. Translated, it gives CASSGGGRHNYGYTF.

The genes are TRBV18 and TRBJ1-1; 7 bases match TRBD1. Germline V lookup: CDR1 KGHSH, CDR2 LQKENI. Trimming took 1 base from V and 4 from J; bases not matched to a gene: 21. The CDR3 length is 20 residues. Here the CDR3 reads CASSPRSLRGTSPSVTEAFF. The CDR3 DNA reads as TGTGCCAGCTCACCACGGAGTCTCAGGGGGACGTCTCCAAGCGTCACTGAAGCTTTCTTT.

The rearrangement joins TRBV27 to TRBJ1-1; TRBD1 aligns across 9 bases. V shed 8 bases, J shed 7 bases, and the junction held 11 bases outside the gene matches. CDR3 length: 14 amino acids. Germline V gene sequence: CDR1 MNHEY, CDR2 SMNVEV (reference sequence). CDR3 coding DNA: TGTGCCAGCCGGGGGACAGGGCGAAAAAGTGAAGCTTTCTTT. Amino acids: CASRGTGRKSEAFF.

This clone has more than one count but fewer than ten. This chain links TRBV18 with TRBJ2-3; TRBD2 matches at 8 bases. V gave up 4 bases and J gave up 5 bases; unmatched junction bases: 5. Per germline, CDR1 KGHSH and CDR2 LQKENI. The CDR3 is made up of 14 amino acids. CDR3 residues: CASSHGGAVDTQYF. DNA of the CDR3: TGTGCCAGCTCACACGGGGGGGCCGTAGATACGCAGTATTTT.

This clone was observed a handful of times. The J gene is TRBJ2-3, the V gene TRBV27; a possible D gene is TRBD2 (5 bases). This CDR3 comprises 13 residues. Germline V gene data show CDR1 as MNHEY and CDR2 as SMNVEV (reference sequence). V was trimmed by 3 bases and J by 4 bases, leaving 8 bases between them. CDR3 amino acids: CASSLGDADTQYF. The CDR3 region has the DNA TGTGCCAGCAGTTTGGGAGACGCAGATACGCAGTATTTT.

This chain uses TRBV11-3 with TRBJ2-1; 10 bases are a match to TRBD1. The CDR3 loop spans 16 amino acids. The V and J ends lost 1 base and 6 bases, in that order; junction bases with no gene match: 6. Germline CDR1 and CDR2: SGHNT and YENEEA. CDR3 in amino acids: CASSLAGTGAGNEQFF. The CDR3 nucleotides are TGTGCCAGCAGCTTAGCGGGGACAGGGGCTGGCAATGAGCAGTTCTTC. Drawing the rest from reference TRBV11-3 and TRBJ2-1, the complete variable domain is EAGVVQSPRYKIIEKKQPVAFWCNPISGHNTLYWYLQNLGQGPELLIRYENEEAVDDSQLPKDRFSAERLKGVDSTLKIQPAELGDSAVYLCASSLAGTGAGNEQFFGPGTRLTVL.

The rearrangement uses TRBV7-3 and TRBJ1-2; no reliable D call. CDR1 SGHTA and CDR2 FQGTGA come from the germline V gene. V was clipped by 7 bases and J by 5 bases, with 20 bases between them. The CDR3 has 15 residues. Here the CDR3 reads CASTESPSGLYGYTF. The CDR3 bases are TGTGCCAGCACAGAAAGCCCCAGCGGATTATATGGCTACACCTTC.

Notes on this clone: Sequence at one end of the junction differs from germline and may be a read error. This rearrangement joins TRBV7-9 to TRBJ2-1; 9 bases match TRBD2. This CDR3 spans 15 amino acids. CDR1 is SEHNR and CDR2 is FQNEAQ in the germline V gene (reference sequence). CDR3 nucleotide sequence: TGTTCCAGCAGCTTAGAAGCGGGGGGCCGCAATGAGCAGTTCTTC. This sequence encodes CSSSLEAGGRNEQFF.

This clone is labeled as medium-sized. The rearrangement uses TRBV2 and TRBJ1-2; 7 bases are shared with TRBD1. The CDR3 has 13 amino acids. CDR1 SNHLY and CDR2 FYNNEI come from the germline V gene. With V trimmed by 5 bases and J by 2 bases, 2 bases remained unmatched. CDR3 in DNA: TGTGCCAGCAGTTCGGACAGGAACTATGGCTACACCTTC. This sequence encodes CASSSDRNYGYTF.

The chain couples TRBV28 to TRBJ1-1; D gene ambiguous. The CDR3 sequence is 15 residues long. The V end lost 7 bases, the J end lost 1 base, and 16 bases lay between the germline ends. In germline, CDR1 is MDHEN, CDR2 SYDVKM. CDR3 sequence (DNA): TGTGCCAGCACTACTTCCGGGGTCGGGAACACTGAAGCTTTCTTT. It translates to CASTTSGVGNTEAFF.

The CDR3 loop is CANGLTEQYF. The CDR3 DNA sequence: TGTGCCAACGGACTGACCGAGCAGTACTTC. This chain uses TRBV6-1 with TRBJ2-7; D is possibly TRBD2 (5 bases). Trimming took 10 bases from V and 6 from J, leaving 10 bases between them. The CDR3 sequence is 10 residues long. Germline-derived CDR1 and CDR2 are MNHNS and SASEGT.

This clone was seen only a few times. The CDR3 loop reads CASSSSLNRAYGYTF. The CDR3 DNA follows: TGCGCCAGCAGCTCTTCCCTTAACAGGGCCTATGGCTACACCTTC. The rearrangement links TRBV5-1 to TRBJ1-2, with D maybe TRBD1 (6 bases). The length of the CDR3 is 15 residues. V lost 3 bases and J 4 bases, leaving 16 bases between the germline ends. CDR1 is SGHRS and CDR2 is YFSETQ in the germline V gene.